These 26 T cell receptor beta chains came from one sample sequenced in a study of Graves' ophthalmopathy and Graves' hyperthyroidism. Amplification of the TCR beta CDR3 regions used RNA transcripts (as template). Investigators did first-round RT-PCR with HTBI primers, then second-round multiplex PCR. TCRdb re-derived calls from the multiplex PCR reads in MiXCR, one entry per CDR3 protein. Of some 750,000 distinct CDR3 sequences listed, around 40% are singletons. Sequenced material: peripheral blood. The receptors originated from an adult man with Graves' ophthalmopathy.

This sequence joins TRBV10-3 and TRBJ2-7; a weak D match, TRBD1 (6 bases). The germline V gene encodes CDR1 ENHRY and CDR2 SYGVKD. V shed 6 bases and J shed 0 bases, with 15 bases lying between them. There are 15 residues in the CDR3. This CDR3 is CAISLRGDSSYEQYF. The CDR3 DNA sequence: TGTGCCATCAGCCTCAGGGGCGATAGCTCCTACGAGCAGTACTTC.

The chain links TRBV6-5 to TRBJ2-2; possibly TRBD1 or TRBD2 for D (5 bases each). The V and J ends lost 5 bases and 4 bases respectively, with 17 bases between them. The germline gives CDR1 MNHEY, CDR2 SVGAGI. The CDR3 is 16 residues long. CDR3: CASSETRGRGTGELFF. The CDR3 bases are TGTGCCAGCAGTGAAACGAGGGGACGTGGCACCGGGGAGCTGTTTTTT.

The J gene is TRBJ1-5, the V gene TRBV28, with 11 positions matching TRBD1. Germline trimming cut 6 bases from V and 6 bases from J; bases unmatched to any gene: 4. Germline CDR1 and CDR2: MDHEN and SYDVKM. This CDR3 spans 14 amino acids. CDR3 nucleotides: TGTGCCAGCAGAATGGGGACAGGGGGTCAGCCCCAGCATTTT. Residues: CASRMGTGGQPQHF.

This clonotype has just a few counts. V is TRBV20-1 and J is TRBJ1-4; TRBD1 agrees at 9 bases. This CDR3 is 16 amino acids long. Germline CDR1 reads DFQATT; CDR2 reads SNEGSKA (reference sequence). V dropped 0 bases and J dropped 8; count of bases not matched to a gene: 10. The CDR3 sequence: CSARDLGGTGNEKLFF. DNA for the CDR3: TGCAGTGCTAGAGACTTGGGAGGGACAGGGAACGAAAAACTGTTTTTT.

To note about this clonotype: It may be a read error: a sequence one base away is much more abundant. The chain recombines TRBV7-9 with TRBJ2-7, with D perhaps matching TRBD1 (6 bases). Germline V CDR1 and CDR2: SEHNR, FQNEAQ (reference sequence). CDR3 length equals 12 residues. CDR3 nucleotide sequence: TGTGCCGGCAGCTCACAGGGCTGGGAGCAGTACTTC. This codes for CAGSSQGWEQYF. The entire variable domain, with the rest obtained from reference TRBV7-9 and TRBJ2-7, is as follows: DTGVSQNPRHKITKRGQNVTFRCDPISEHNRLYWYRQTLGQGPEFLTYFQNEAQLEKSRLLSDRFSAERPKGSFSTLEIQRTEQGDSAMYLCAGSSQGWEQYFGPGTRLTVT.

About this clonotype: Germline and junction disagree at one end, which may indicate a read error. V usage is TRBV7-9 and J usage is TRBJ2-2; TRBD2 aligns across 10 bases. CDR1 and CDR2 (germline): SEHNR, FQNEAQ (reference sequence). There are 17 residues in the CDR3. CDR3 nucleotide sequence: TGTGCCAGCAGCTTACACTTGGGACTAGCGAAGACCGGGGAGCTGTTTTTT. It specifies CASSLHLGLAKTGELFF. Full variable domain (rest looked up from reference TRBV7-9 and TRBJ2-2): DTGVSQNPRHKITKRGQNVTFRCDPISEHNRLYWYRQTLGQGPEFLTYFQNEAQLEKSRLLSDRFSAERPKGSFSTLEIQRTEQGDSAMYLCASSLHLGLAKTGELFFGEGSRLTVL.

Regarding this clonotype: This may come from a read error, since a much larger clone is one base off. V and J are TRBV7-3 and TRBJ2-7, with D uncertain. The CDR3 loop spans 13 amino acids. The V gene's germline CDR1 is SGHTA and CDR2 FQGTGA. V lost 5 bases, J lost 5 bases, and 13 bases lay in between. CDR3 in DNA: TGTGCCAGCAGCACCACGGGTCAGAACGAGCAGTACTTC. This gives the protein CASSTTGQNEQYF.

This clonotype was detected only a few times. The chain has TRBV11-1 and TRBJ2-2; no firm D call. The CDR3 loop spans 13 amino acids. Trimming stripped 5 bases from V and 6 bases from J, with 10 bases between. From germline, CDR1 is SGHAT and CDR2 FQDESV (reference sequence). CDR3: CASSTIGAGELFF. The CDR3 bases are TGTGCCAGCAGCACTATCGGTGCCGGGGAGCTGTTTTTT.

V is TRBV7-2 and J is TRBJ2-2, with D tentatively TRBD2 (6 bases). Germline V gives CDR1 SGHTA, CDR2 FQGNSA. Trimming cost V 5 bases and J 6 bases, with 16 bases left between them. CDR3 length equals 15 residues. The CDR3 spells CASSPHGGSAGELFF. The CDR3 coding sequence is TGTGCCAGCAGCCCCCATGGAGGGTCGGCCGGGGAGCTGTTTTTT.

This clonotype was observed a few times. V and J are TRBV20-1 and TRBJ1-5, with TRBD1 as a possible D gene (5 bases). Germline loops: CDR1 DFQATT, CDR2 SNEGSKA (reference sequence). This CDR3 comprises 15 residues. The V gene lost 2 bases and the J gene lost 1 base, with 12 bases spanning the gap. CDR3 sequence (DNA): TGCAGTGCTAGATCGGGACGGTCAAGCAATCAGCCCCAGCATTTT. Amino acid sequence: CSARSGRSSNQPQHF.

Remarks on this clonotype: An end of the junction differs from the germline gene, which may be a read error. The chain is built from TRBV20-1 and TRBJ2-7; 10 bases are a match to TRBD2. The CDR3 runs to 14 residues. Germline values: CDR1 DFQATT, CDR2 SNEGSKA (reference sequence). CDR3 nucleotides: TGCAGTGCCAGAGGGACTAGCGACTTATACGAGCAGTACTTC. It yields the protein CSARGTSDLYEQYF.

There are many counts of this clonotype. The chain recombines TRBV2 with TRBJ2-5, with 8 bases fitting TRBD1. J gave up 6 bases and V 6 bases, and 9 bases lay outside the gene matches. The CDR3 runs 14 residues. The germline V gene has CDR1 SNHLY and CDR2 FYNNEI. The CDR3 DNA reads as TGTGCCAGCAGCCCCGGGACAGGTTCAAAGACCCAGTACTTC. Protein: CASSPGTGSKTQYF.

The chain combines TRBV24-1 with TRBJ1-5; D possibly corresponds to TRBD1 (5 bases). CDR3 size: 15 residues. Germline V gives CDR1 KGHDR, CDR2 SFDVKD. Trimming left V 9 bases short and J 2 bases short, with 16 bases between. CDR3: CATRTGAKGNQPQHF. In DNA form, the CDR3 reads TGTGCCACCCGGACCGGGGCCAAGGGCAATCAGCCCCAGCATTTT.

CDR3 sequence: CASSVDLQGRTEAFF. Here the CDR3 DNA reads TGTGCCAGCAGCGTAGATCTCCAGGGTCGGACTGAAGCTTTCTTT. The chain joins TRBV9 to TRBJ1-1, with D maybe TRBD1 (5 bases). Trimming stripped 0 bases from V and 5 bases from J, with 14 bases between. Germline V gene sequence: CDR1 SGDLS, CDR2 YYNGEE. CDR3 length: 15 residues.

Of note for this clonotype: One end of the junction fails to match germline, which may point to a read error. The J gene is TRBJ2-2, the V gene TRBV7-9; 7 nucleotides agree with TRBD2. In germline, CDR1 is SEHNR, CDR2 FQNEAQ (reference sequence). The CDR3 is made up of 16 amino acids. The CDR3: CASTPSGAANTGELFF. CDR3 DNA sequence: TGTGCTAGCACCCCCAGCGGGGCAGCGAACACCGGGGAGCTGTTTTTT.

This clonotype was detected ten times or more. This rearrangement joins TRBV2 to TRBJ1-1, with D unresolved. CDR1 SNHLY and CDR2 FYNNEI come from the germline V gene. This CDR3 is 11 amino acids long. The V gene lost 3 bases and the J gene lost 7 bases, with 6 bases spanning the gap. CDR3: CASSDRFEAFF. The DNA for the CDR3 is TGTGCCAGCAGTGACAGGTTTGAAGCTTTCTTT.

This clonotype was detected ten times or more. The CDR3 reads CASSQVGEAETQYF. CDR3 nucleotide sequence: TGTGCCAGCAGCCAAGTCGGAGAAGCAGAGACCCAGTACTTC. The rearrangement links TRBV4-2 to TRBJ2-5; no clear D. The CDR3 has 14 amino acids. Germline loops: CDR1 LGHNA, CDR2 YNFKEQ. Deletions cut 1 base from V and 4 bases from J, with 10 bases between.

The V call is TRBV7-9, the J call TRBJ2-2, with TRBD2 matching over 7 bases. V was clipped by 5 bases and J by 1 base; unmatched bases: 7. Germline CDR1 reads SEHNR; CDR2 reads FQNEAQ (reference sequence). The CDR3 extends over 16 amino acids. The CDR3 loop is CASSPMGGENTGELFF. CDR3 DNA: TGTGCCAGCAGCCCTATGGGAGGGGAGAACACCGGGGAGCTGTTTTTT.

The V gene is TRBV25-1, the J gene TRBJ1-6; D is undetermined. The CDR3 has 14 residues. V lost 1 base and J lost 9, with 10 bases in between. Germline CDR1 MGHDK, CDR2 SYGVNS. The CDR3 coding sequence is TGTGCCAGCAGTGAATTAGGAATTTCTTCACCCCTCCACTTT. It codes for CASSELGISSPLHF. The whole variable domain, remainder taken from reference TRBV25-1 and TRBJ1-6, is EADIYQTPRYLVIGTGKKITLECSQTMGHDKMYWYQQDPGMELHLIHYSYGVNSTEKGDLSSESTVSRIRTEHFPLTLESARPSHTSQYLCASSELGISSPLHFGNGTRLTVT.

At least ten counts were recorded for this clonotype. The J gene is TRBJ2-5, the V gene TRBV10-3; D not certain. This CDR3 comprises 12 residues. Germline lookup yields CDR1 ENHRY and CDR2 SYGVKD. The ends were cut back, 3 bases at V and 7 bases at J, with 9 bases in the middle. CDR3 DNA sequence: TGTGCCATCAGTGATGGGGTCCGGACCCAGTACTTC. Protein product: CAISDGVRTQYF.

The chain joins TRBV25-1 to TRBJ1-2, with D unclear. The ends were cut back, 6 bases at V and 4 bases at J, with 18 bases in the middle. The CDR3 consists of 15 residues. The V gene's germline CDR1 is MGHDK and CDR2 SYGVNS. CDR3 sequence reads: CASSVASLLSYGYTF. CDR3 DNA: TGTGCCAGCAGCGTAGCGAGCCTACTGAGCTATGGCTACACCTTC.

This clonotype was seen ten or more times. The junction and the germline gene differ at one end; a read error may be behind it. The chain has TRBV19 and TRBJ1-5; D is uncertain. Germline V gives CDR1 LNHDA, CDR2 SQIVND (reference sequence). The CDR3 covers 11 residues. The CDR3 bases are TGTGCCAGTTCCCTCGGGTCCAGTATGAATTTT. Translated, it gives CASSLGSSMNF.

The chain carries TRBV10-3 and TRBJ1-6; D uncertain. V was clipped by 10 bases and J by 7 bases, with 26 bases between them. The CDR3 is 17 residues long. CDR1 is ENHRY, CDR2 SYGVKD, per germline. The CDR3, as DNA: TGTGCCAGCACCACCGGGTTAGGAGCTCCGGGAAATTCACCCCTCCACTTT. It codes for CASTTGLGAPGNSPLHF.

This clonotype was observed at least ten times. J is TRBJ2-7 and V is TRBV29-1, with D perhaps matching TRBD1 (6 bases). This CDR3 contains 12 residues. Trimming stripped 6 bases from V and 3 bases from J, with 12 bases between. Germline V lookup: CDR1 SQVTM, CDR2 ANQGSEA. CDR3 amino acids: CSVGARDYEQYF. The CDR3 DNA sequence: TGCAGCGTGGGGGCCCGCGACTACGAGCAGTACTTC.

This clonotype was detected ten times or more. This sequence joins TRBV29-1 and TRBJ1-2; TRBD1 matches 9 bases. This CDR3 spans 15 amino acids. V shed 7 bases, J shed 2 bases, and the junction held 11 bases outside the gene matches. Germline V gives CDR1 SQVTM, CDR2 ANQGSEA. The CDR3 sequence: CSDDARDRENYGYTF. The DNA for the CDR3 is TGCAGCGACGACGCCCGGGACAGGGAGAACTATGGCTACACCTTC.

This clonotype was detected a few times. CDR3 DNA: TGTGCCAGCAGCCCAGTCCCGGGACAGGGACTGGCTTTCTTT. Translated, it gives CASSPVPGQGLAFF. The chain combines TRBV7-2 with TRBJ1-1; 9 nucleotides line up with TRBD1. Trimming cost V 5 bases and J 11 bases; bases outside gene matches: 12. CDR1 SGHTA and CDR2 FQGNSA come from the germline V gene. The CDR3 covers 14 residues.